The T cell receptor beta chain under discussion was sequenced for a study of T cells after somatic rescue of genetic block. The V and J ends lost 2 bases and 4 bases respectively, with 13 bases between them. The germline V gene encodes CDR1 LGHNA and CDR2 YSLEER. The CDR3 spans 15 residues. Produced via immunoSEQ multiplex PCR; TCRdb's table is partial and in-frame only. The sample yields about 8,000 clones, 80% to 85% seen once. The sample comprised peripheral blood mononuclear cells (PBMCs). The V call is TRBV4-3, the J call TRBJ2-3; a weak D match, TRBD2 (6 bases). The TCR sequence derives from a boy aged 5 to 17. The CDR3 DNA sequence: TGCGCCAGCAGCCAATCCCCGGGGGAGGCAGATACGCAGTATTTT. Its translation: CASSQSPGEADTQYF.